Below, 18 T cell receptor beta chains from the same sample are listed, as sequenced in a study of T cell changes during pregnancy in multiple sclerosis. Sequencing used immunoSEQ multiplex PCR; TCRdb keeps in-frame clones, though not all of them. In the table there are roughly 15,000 clones, roughly 81% of which are singletons. Specimen: CD8+ T cells from peripheral blood mononuclear cells, collected in the second trimester of pregnancy. The receptors originated from a female donor in good health, enrolled as a control in a pregnancy study.

The chain links TRBV10-3 to TRBJ2-7; a weak D match, TRBD1 (5 bases). In germline, CDR1 is ENHRY, CDR2 SYGVKD. The ends were cut back, 5 bases at V and 6 bases at J, with 20 bases in the middle. This CDR3 region has 15 residues. DNA of the CDR3: TGTGCCATCAGTTCGACAGTTGGCCTCACTGTCGAGCAGTACTTC. Translation: CAISSTVGLTVEQYF.

V is TRBV2 and J is TRBJ1-5; tentative D call: TRBD1 (6 bases). The germline V gene encodes CDR1 SNHLY and CDR2 FYNNEI. There are 18 residues in the CDR3. The ends were cut back, 4 bases at V and 0 bases at J, with 19 bases in the middle. This CDR3 reads CASSAGVDFLYSNQPQHF. CDR3 sequence (DNA): TGTGCCAGCAGTGCAGGGGTTGACTTCCTCTATAGCAATCAGCCCCAGCATTTT.

This clone was observed a few times. This CDR3 reads CASSDSTSGGWNEQFF. The CDR3 DNA is TGTGCCAGCAGTGACTCGACTAGCGGGGGGTGGAATGAGCAGTTCTTC. This chain connects TRBV6-4 to TRBJ2-1, with 13 bases aligning to TRBD2. J gave up 7 bases and V 0 bases, and 3 bases lay outside the gene matches. Germline V gene data show CDR1 as MRHNA and CDR2 as SNTAGT. CDR3 length equals 16 residues.

The chain employs TRBV27 and TRBJ1-1; D is ambiguous. Trimming cost V 6 bases and J 5 bases, with 16 bases left between them. Germline V gene lookup returns CDR1 MNHEY and CDR2 SMNVEV (reference sequence). This CDR3 is 14 amino acids long. Here the CDR3 DNA reads TGTGCCAGCAGGCCGGCCCTATGGGAGACTGAAGCTTTCTTT. It yields the protein CASRPALWETEAFF.

V usage is TRBV13 and J usage is TRBJ2-1, with 11 bases that match TRBD2. The germline V gene has CDR1 PRHDT and CDR2 FYEKMQ (reference sequence). The length of the CDR3 is 15 residues. Trimming took 8 bases from V and 6 from J; bases not matched to a gene: 9. The CDR3 loop is CASGPSGGLVNEQFF. CDR3 DNA: TGTGCCAGCGGCCCTAGCGGGGGGTTAGTCAATGAGCAGTTCTTC.

This chain connects TRBV5-1 to TRBJ2-5; possible D gene TRBD1, 6 bases. CDR1 is SGHRS, CDR2 YFSETQ, per germline. The ends were cut back, 2 bases at V and 5 bases at J, with 13 bases in the middle. This CDR3 is 14 amino acids long. CDR3 region: CASSFGRGSETQYF. CDR3 in DNA: TGCGCCAGCAGCTTCGGCAGGGGATCTGAGACCCAGTACTTC.

The CDR3 loop reads CASAWTGKNTEAFF. CDR3 coding DNA: TGTGCCAGCGCCTGGACCGGGAAGAACACTGAAGCTTTCTTT. J is TRBJ1-1 and V is TRBV27, with D hard to call. CDR3 size: 14 residues. V was clipped by 8 bases and J by 1 base, with 14 bases between them. Germline loops: CDR1 MNHEY, CDR2 SMNVEV (reference sequence).

This clone was picked up one time. This chain links TRBV10-3 with TRBJ2-7; TRBD1 aligns across 8 bases. The germline V gene encodes CDR1 ENHRY and CDR2 SYGVKD. This CDR3 region has 13 residues. J was trimmed by 5 bases and V by 6 bases; bases with no gene match: 6. The CDR3 sequence is CAIRADRADEQYF. CDR3 in DNA: TGTGCCATCAGAGCGGACAGGGCAGACGAGCAGTACTTC.

V is TRBV6-1 and J is TRBJ2-5, with TRBD2 matching over 10 bases. Trimming removed 1 base from V and 4 bases from J; junction bases left unmatched: 15. The CDR3 is 19 amino acids. Germline V gene sequence: CDR1 MNHNS, CDR2 SASEGT. CDR3 DNA: TGTGCCAGCAGTGAAGTTGGAGTCCAGCGGGGGGGTCGGGGAGAGACCCAGTACTTC. Residues: CASSEVGVQRGGRGETQYF.

This clone turned up a few times. The rearrangement links TRBV19 to TRBJ2-7; 8 nucleotides agree with TRBD2. This CDR3 contains 14 residues. Germline V lookup: CDR1 LNHDA, CDR2 SQIVND (reference sequence). V trimming: 6 bases; J trimming: 2 bases; junction bases outside the gene matches: 6. CDR3 nucleotides: TGTGCCAGTAGCCGGGAGGGGGTCACCTACGAGCAGTACTTC. Residues: CASSREGVTYEQYF.

The gene calls are TRBV9 and TRBJ2-2; the D gene is possibly TRBD2 (5 bases). This CDR3 is 15 amino acids long. Germline V CDR1 and CDR2: SGDLS, YYNGEE. V lost 3 bases, J lost 4 bases, and 13 bases lay in between. CDR3 in amino acids: CASSGPSRGTGELFF. CDR3 nucleotide sequence: TGTGCCAGCAGCGGGCCTAGCCGGGGCACCGGGGAGCTGTTTTTT.

The sample holds a few counts of this clone. The rearrangement links TRBV28 to TRBJ2-7; D ambiguous. The CDR3 has 17 amino acids. Trimming took off 1 base at V and 0 bases at J, with 16 bases between the two ends. Germline-derived CDR1 and CDR2 are MDHEN and SYDVKM. Written as DNA, the CDR3 is TGTGCCAGCAGTTTATCGAGGCAGCTTTCTAGCTCCTACGAGCAGTACTTC. Protein: CASSLSRQLSSSYEQYF.

This chain's CDR3 is CASSQEYRAGVHEQYF. The DNA for the CDR3 is TGCGCCAGCAGCCAAGAATATCGGGCGGGTGTCCACGAGCAGTACTTC. This chain joins TRBV4-1 and TRBJ2-7; a weak D match, TRBD2 (5 bases). The germline V gene encodes CDR1 MGHRA and CDR2 YSYEKL. V shed 0 bases and J shed 5 bases, with 17 bases lying between them. This CDR3 has 16 amino acids.

V gene TRBV28 combines with J gene TRBJ2-7; TRBD1 aligns across 11 bases. The length of the CDR3 is 17 residues. The trim removed 6 bases at V and 3 bases at J, leaving 13 bases unmatched. Germline CDR1 is MDHEN and CDR2 is SYDVKM. In DNA, the CDR3 is TGTGCCAGCAGCTTGCCCCCCCCGGGACAGGGGGACTACGAGCAGTACTTC. Encoded protein: CASSLPPPGQGDYEQYF.

The V and J genes are TRBV27 and TRBJ2-1, with 7 bases lining up with TRBD1. CDR1 and CDR2 (germline): MNHEY, SMNVEV (reference sequence). Losses at the gene ends were 3 bases for V and 8 bases for J; bases not matched to a gene: 10. This CDR3 is built from 15 residues. CDR3 sequence reads: CASSFGRGMRDEQFF. In DNA form, the CDR3 reads TGTGCCAGCAGTTTTGGCAGGGGGATGAGGGATGAGCAGTTCTTC.

V and J are TRBV30 and TRBJ1-6; no firm D call. CDR3 length: 15 amino acids. The V and J ends lost 5 bases and 0 bases respectively, with 11 bases between them. Germline CDR1 is GTSNPN and CDR2 is SVGIG (reference sequence). CDR3 protein: CAWAYRYSYNSPLHF. The CDR3 nucleotides are TGTGCCTGGGCCTACAGATACTCCTATAATTCACCCCTCCACTTT.

The V call is TRBV28, the J call TRBJ2-2; TRBD2 agrees at 9 bases. Looked up from germline, CDR1 is MDHEN and CDR2 is SYDVKM. V shed 7 bases and J 0 bases; nucleotides not matched to a gene: 6. This CDR3 contains 16 residues. CDR3 sequence (DNA): TGTGCCAGCACCGTAGCGGGGGCCGCGAACACCGGGGAGCTGTTTTTT. Its translation is CASTVAGAANTGELFF.

This rearrangement joins TRBV28 to TRBJ2-1; TRBD2 agrees at 7 bases. Trimming cost V 6 bases and J 4 bases; bases outside gene matches: 18. Germline V CDR1 and CDR2: MDHEN, SYDVKM. The length of the CDR3 is 18 residues. CDR3 in amino acids: CASSVLGTGGPLYNEQFF. CDR3 sequence (DNA): TGTGCCAGCAGCGTCCTTGGAACGGGGGGACCACTATACAATGAGCAGTTCTTC.